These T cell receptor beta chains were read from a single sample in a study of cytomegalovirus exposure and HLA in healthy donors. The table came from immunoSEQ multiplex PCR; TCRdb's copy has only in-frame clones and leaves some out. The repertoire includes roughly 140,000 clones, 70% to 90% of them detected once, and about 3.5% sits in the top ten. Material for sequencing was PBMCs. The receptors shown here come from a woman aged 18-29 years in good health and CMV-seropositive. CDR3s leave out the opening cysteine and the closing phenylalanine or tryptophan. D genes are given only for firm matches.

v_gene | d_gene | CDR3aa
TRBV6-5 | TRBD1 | ASSFGDRVANYGYT
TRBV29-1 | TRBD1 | SGRDSNYGYT
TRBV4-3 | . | ASSQGAEQF
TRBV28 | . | ASSLSGRANTEAF
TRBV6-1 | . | ASNDRSTDTQY
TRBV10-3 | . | AIRGGTAEQY
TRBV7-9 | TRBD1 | AARGTGDNEQF
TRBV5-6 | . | ASSLWQSSYNEQF
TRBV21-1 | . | ASSKESGSLDEQF
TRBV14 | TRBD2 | ASSQDPVAGFSYEQY
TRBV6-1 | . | ASSVAGVYEKLF
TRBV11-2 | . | ASSLGGGSYNEQF
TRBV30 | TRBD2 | AWTQPGLAGGDEQF
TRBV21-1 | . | ASSKGVRVRSETQY
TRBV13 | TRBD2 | ASSFVALAGGVGTDTQY
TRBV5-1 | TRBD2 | ASSFSGMRNEQF
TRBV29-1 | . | SVDSRAGTGELF
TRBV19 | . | ASIGALYNEQF
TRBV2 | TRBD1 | ASSGTGQGYEQY
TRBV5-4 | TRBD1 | ASSPRTGRSRDTGELF
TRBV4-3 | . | ASSQDKAYGYT
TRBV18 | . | ASSSLEGAENYEQY
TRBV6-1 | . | ASSDYLGLYSNQPQH
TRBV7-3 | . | ASSKAGQAYNEQF
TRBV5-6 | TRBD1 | ASSLVTGGNYGYT
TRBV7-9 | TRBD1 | ASSLTGFGGNTIY
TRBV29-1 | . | SVVQPTNVLT
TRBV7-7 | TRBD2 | ASSSTSGPYNEQF
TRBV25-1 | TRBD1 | ASRRGTANTEAF
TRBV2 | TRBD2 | ASSRGLAGGVDTQY
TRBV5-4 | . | ASSLIPDSHNEQF
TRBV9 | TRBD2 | ASSVASQGGSSDTQY
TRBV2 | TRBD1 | ASGRDRVRYGYT
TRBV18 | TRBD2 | ASSQTSGRADTQY
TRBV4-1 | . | ASSHEQLNTGELF
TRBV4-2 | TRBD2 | ASSQDMRRLAGSSSYNEQF
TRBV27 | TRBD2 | ATGVAGLEETQY
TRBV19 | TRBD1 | ASSILGQGEYQPQH
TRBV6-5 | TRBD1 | ASRSGQGPAEAF
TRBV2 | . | ASSDEAQPQH
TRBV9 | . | ASSGISQFAQY
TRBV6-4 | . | ASRKTSTDTQY
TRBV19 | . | ASSIGSNLGYT
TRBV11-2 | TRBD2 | ASSLVGAGGPIYEQY
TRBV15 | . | ATSPSRLLRSTDTQY
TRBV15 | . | ATSRQGSGANVLT